Below are 30 T cell receptor beta chains sequenced from a single sample in a study of beta chain features in type 1 diabetes. Expressed TCRB transcripts were sequenced because the entire RNA isolate underwent reverse transcription. Clones were sequenced by immunoSEQ multiplex PCR, and TCRdb holds only the in-frame ones, with some missing. This table has hundreds of thousands of clones, around 13% appearing once. Sequenced material: naive CD4+ T cells from blood. Source of these receptors: a man in his late teens or twenties in good health.

This clone was detected a few times. V is TRBV9 and J is TRBJ1-1; D unresolved. This CDR3 has 14 amino acids. Germline lookup yields CDR1 SGDLS and CDR2 YYNGEE. V lost 1 base and J lost 1, with 8 bases in between. The CDR3 coding sequence is TGTGCCAGCAGCGTACAGGCAGGGAACACTGAAGCTTTCTTT. Amino acids: CASSVQAGNTEAFF.

The rearrangement links TRBV9 to TRBJ2-7; TRBD2 is a possible D gene (8 bases). The germline gives CDR1 SGDLS, CDR2 YYNGEE. V lost 3 bases to trimming and J lost 2 bases, with 18 bases between them. This CDR3 comprises 16 residues. This CDR3 reads CASSAGGTDHPYEQYF. Here the CDR3 DNA reads TGTGCCAGCAGCGCGGGAGGGACAGACCATCCCTACGAGCAGTACTTC.

This clone came up a few times. The chain joins TRBV9 to TRBJ1-2, with D perhaps TRBD1 (6 bases). V lost 5 bases and J 8 bases, leaving 13 bases between the germline ends. CDR3 length: 12 residues. CDR1 is SGDLS and CDR2 is YYNGEE in the germline V gene. Here the CDR3 reads CASRGVTGGYTF. The CDR3 DNA follows: TGTGCCAGCAGAGGGGTAACAGGGGGCTACACCTTC.

This clone was recorded a few times. The V call is TRBV28, the J call TRBJ2-4, with D maybe TRBD1 (5 bases). The length of the CDR3 is 15 residues. Germline CDR1 and CDR2: MDHEN and SYDVKM. Trimming pared 6 bases from V and 8 bases from J, leaving 20 bases between. CDR3 sequence: CASSLNGQGNHIQYF. The CDR3 DNA reads as TGTGCCAGCAGCCTTAACGGGCAGGGTAACCACATTCAGTACTTC.

The rearrangement joins TRBV5-6 to TRBJ2-7; TRBD2 matches 11 bases. V was pared by 3 bases and J by 2 bases, with 4 bases of the junction left unmatched. Looked up from germline, CDR1 is SGHDT and CDR2 is YYEEEE. There are 15 residues in the CDR3. The CDR3 sequence: CASSSPGLAAYEQYF. Written as DNA, the CDR3 is TGTGCCAGCAGCTCCCCGGGACTAGCGGCCTACGAGCAGTACTTC.

In this sample, this clone turned up a few times. The chain links TRBV28 to TRBJ2-3; 11 positions agree with TRBD2. Per germline, CDR1 MDHEN and CDR2 SYDVKM. Unmatched junction bases numbered 12, after V lost 7 bases and J lost 0 bases. The CDR3 spans 18 residues. The CDR3 nucleotides read TGTGCCAGCAACCCGTCGGGGCTAGCGGGGGGTAGCACAGATACGCAGTATTTT. It translates to CASNPSGLAGGSTDTQYF.

There are a few counts of this clone. The chain links TRBV4-3 to TRBJ2-5, with TRBD1 identical over 7 bases. Judging by the DNA end, TRBJ2-7 fits better; the J call may be wrong. The CDR3 consists of 15 residues. The germline gives CDR1 LGHNA, CDR2 YSLEER. Here the CDR3 reads CASSNPGQPIYEQYF. The CDR3 DNA follows: TGCGCCAGCAGCAATCCGGGACAGCCGATCTACGAGCAGTACTTC.

The gene calls are TRBV9 and TRBJ2-1; D is perhaps TRBD1 (5 bases). The length of the CDR3 is 14 residues. Germline lookup yields CDR1 SGDLS and CDR2 YYNGEE. The germline V and J ends were trimmed by 4 bases and 0 bases, with 8 bases remaining between them. As DNA, the CDR3 is TGTGCCAGCAGCAGAGACAGCTCCTACAATGAGCAGTTCTTC. This encodes CASSRDSSYNEQFF.

The chain carries TRBV5-4 and TRBJ1-2, with TRBD1 matching 12 bases. This CDR3 region has 15 residues. The V gene's germline CDR1 is SGHNT and CDR2 YYREEE (reference sequence). The ends lost 0 bases at V and 7 bases at J; junction bases unmatched: 4. This CDR3 is CASSLGGTGGVGYTF. In DNA, the CDR3 is TGTGCCAGCAGCTTGGGCGGGACAGGGGGCGTTGGCTACACCTTC. Full variable domain (remainder filled in from reference TRBV5-4 and TRBJ1-2): ETGVTQSPTHLIKTRGQQVTLRCSSQSGHNTVSWYQQALGQGPQFIFQYYREEENGRGNFPPRFSGLQFPNYSSELNVNALELDDSALYLCASSLGGTGGVGYTFGSGTRLTVV.

This clone occurred a few times. This chain connects TRBV19 to TRBJ2-1, with 7 positions matching TRBD1. Germline-derived CDR1 and CDR2 are LNHDA and SQIVND (reference sequence). V shed 5 bases and J 2 bases; nucleotides not matched to a gene: 3. The CDR3 is made up of 14 amino acids. DNA of the CDR3: TGTGCCAGTAGTCCCGACAGGGCCTACAATGAGCAGTTCTTC. Amino acid sequence: CASSPDRAYNEQFF.

The V call is TRBV7-2, the J call TRBJ2-3; TRBD2 is a possible D gene (5 bases). The CDR3 runs 14 residues. V dropped 4 bases and J dropped 3 bases, with 11 bases sitting between them. Germline lookup yields CDR1 SGHTA and CDR2 FQGNSA. The CDR3: CASSSGKLTDTQYF. In DNA, the CDR3 is TGTGCCAGCAGCTCCGGGAAATTAACAGATACGCAGTATTTT.

The sample holds a few counts of this clone. The rearrangement joins TRBV10-3 to TRBJ1-1; D may be TRBD1 (6 bases). Germline V gene data show CDR1 as ENHRY and CDR2 as SYGVKD. The CDR3 is 14 amino acids. V was pared by 7 bases and J by 5 bases, with 17 bases between. Written as DNA, the CDR3 is TGTGCCATCAAACCCGGGAGGGGGTGGACTGAAGCTTTCTTT. Its translation is CAIKPGRGWTEAFF.

This sequence joins TRBV7-2 and TRBJ2-5; D perhaps matches TRBD1 (7 bases). The CDR3 spans 17 residues. Per the germline V gene, CDR1 is SGHTA and CDR2 is FQGNSA. The ends were cut back, 1 base at V and 7 bases at J, with 22 bases in the middle. CDR3 DNA: TGTGCCAGCAGCTTAGGCCGGGCGGGACAGACCGGGGGGACCCAGTACTTC. It specifies CASSLGRAGQTGGTQYF.

V and J are TRBV7-9 and TRBJ1-1; D is uncertain. V lost 7 bases, J lost 4 bases, and 16 bases lay in between. CDR3 size: 14 residues. Germline V gives CDR1 SEHNR, CDR2 FQNEAQ (reference sequence). CDR3 sequence (DNA): TGTGCCAGCACCCCGTGGGGAGGAACCACTGAAGCTTTCTTT. Its translation is CASTPWGGTTEAFF.

The chain recombines TRBV9 with TRBJ2-7; 7 bases match TRBD1. Germline V gene data show CDR1 as SGDLS and CDR2 as YYNGEE. Trimming removed 4 bases from V and 3 bases from J; junction bases left unmatched: 13. This CDR3 is built from 16 residues. CDR3 residues: CASSPHPGTDYYEQYF. The CDR3 coding sequence is TGTGCCAGCAGCCCGCATCCCGGGACAGACTACTACGAGCAGTACTTC.

V gene TRBV7-9 combines with J gene TRBJ2-5, with TRBD2 as a possible D gene (6 bases). This CDR3 comprises 11 residues. V dropped 6 bases and J dropped 11 bases, with 13 bases sitting between them. The germline V gene has CDR1 SEHNR and CDR2 FQNEAQ (reference sequence). CDR3 sequence (DNA): TGTGCCAGCAGGCGTACTAGCTTACAGTACTTC. Translation: CASRRTSLQYF.

This clone has a handful of counts. The genes are TRBV6-6 and TRBJ1-1, with 8 bases identical to TRBD1. CDR3 length: 14 amino acids. Germline lookup yields CDR1 MNHNY and CDR2 SVGAGI (reference sequence). The ends lost 7 bases at V and 3 bases at J; junction bases unmatched: 7. CDR3 sequence reads: CASKMTGVDTEAFF. The CDR3, as DNA: TGTGCCAGCAAGATGACAGGGGTGGACACTGAAGCTTTCTTT.

The chain combines TRBV9 with TRBJ1-2, with 7 bases aligning to TRBD1. CDR1 SGDLS and CDR2 YYNGEE come from the germline V gene. The CDR3 has 14 residues. V trimming: 2 bases; J trimming: 4 bases; junction bases outside the gene matches: 5. This chain's CDR3 is CASSVDREPYGYTF. The DNA of the CDR3 is TGTGCCAGCAGCGTTGACAGGGAACCCTATGGCTACACCTTC.

In this sample, this clone turned up a few times. The rearrangement links TRBV7-9 to TRBJ1-2; D remains ambiguous. Between the trimmed V and J ends, which lost 0 bases and 5 bases, there was a span of 10 bases. CDR3 length equals 14 residues. In germline, CDR1 is SEHNR, CDR2 FQNEAQ (reference sequence). The CDR3 region is CASSLARDGYGYTF. CDR3 nucleotide sequence: TGTGCCAGCAGCTTAGCGCGGGATGGGTATGGCTACACCTTC. The full variable domain, in which reference TRBV7-9 and TRBJ1-2 provide the parts outside the CDR3, is DTGVSQNPRHKITKRGQNVTFRCDPISEHNRLYWYRQTLGQGPEFLTYFQNEAQLEKSRLLSDRFSAERPKGSFSTLEIQRTEQGDSAMYLCASSLARDGYGYTFGSGTRLTVV.

The genes are TRBV6-1 and TRBJ2-3; 9 bases line up with TRBD1. Germline CDR1 reads MNHNS; CDR2 reads SASEGT. V shed 7 bases, J shed 10 bases, and the junction held 12 bases outside the gene matches. This CDR3 contains 14 residues. The CDR3 here is CASTLDRGSFPQYF. The CDR3 DNA sequence: TGTGCCAGCACCCTTGACAGGGGGTCCTTCCCGCAGTATTTT.

V is TRBV7-2 and J is TRBJ2-3, with TRBD1 identical over 7 bases. The CDR3 spans 14 residues. Germline values: CDR1 SGHTA, CDR2 FQGNSA. J lost 4 bases, V lost 4 bases, and 5 bases had no gene match. This chain's CDR3 is CASSSGQRADTQYF. DNA for the CDR3: TGTGCCAGCAGCTCGGGACAGCGAGCAGATACGCAGTATTTT.

This clone came up a few times. The chain combines TRBV19 with TRBJ2-5, with TRBD2 matching over 8 bases. The DNA end is more similar to TRBJ2-7, so the J call may be wrong. CDR1 and CDR2 (germline): LNHDA, SQIVND (reference sequence). The CDR3 totals 13 residues. CDR3 DNA sequence: TGTGCCAGTAGTAGACTAGCGTACTACGAGCAGTACTTC. As protein: CASSRLAYYEQYF.

Of note for this clone: The sample carries other DNA sequences with the same CDR3. The V gene is TRBV6-5, the J gene TRBJ1-2, with 7 bases fitting TRBD1. The CDR3 loop spans 14 amino acids. The germline V gene encodes CDR1 MNHEY and CDR2 SVGAGI. Trimming cost V 8 bases and J 2 bases; bases outside gene matches: 8. This CDR3 reads CASSRDRGNYGYTF. The CDR3 DNA reads TGTGCCAGCTCCCGGGACAGAGGGAACTATGGCTACACCTTC.

This clone turned up a few times. This chain links TRBV7-9 with TRBJ2-7, with D unclear. V shed 5 bases and J shed 3 bases, with 11 bases lying between them. Germline V gene data show CDR1 as SEHNR and CDR2 as FQNEAQ (reference sequence). The CDR3 has 13 residues. CDR3 DNA: TGTGCCAGCAGCCCGTGGCCAGACTACGAGCAGTACTTC. Its translation is CASSPWPDYEQYF.

The CDR3 spells CASRTTDHANYGYTF. CDR3 DNA sequence: TGTGCCAGCAGGACTACAGACCACGCCAACTATGGCTACACCTTC. This chain connects TRBV28 to TRBJ1-2, with D hard to call. The CDR3 runs to 15 residues. Germline lookup yields CDR1 MDHEN and CDR2 SYDVKM. Deletions cut 6 bases from V and 2 bases from J, with 16 bases between.

This chain uses TRBV29-1 with TRBJ1-4; TRBD1 matches 8 bases. Germline CDR1 is SQVTM and CDR2 is ANQGSEA. The J segment lost 0 bases and the V segment lost 6 bases, leaving 3 bases of the junction unmatched. This CDR3 has 14 amino acids. The CDR3 sequence: CSVGQGTTNEKLFF. The CDR3, as DNA: TGCAGCGTCGGACAGGGCACAACTAATGAAAAACTGTTTTTT. The full variable domain, its missing parts supplied by reference TRBV29-1 and TRBJ1-4, is SAVISQKPSRDICQRGTSLTIQCQVDSQVTMMFWYRQQPGQSLTLIATANQGSEATYESGFVIDKFPISRPNLTFSTLTVSNMSPEDSSIYLCSVGQGTTNEKLFFGSGTQLSVL.

The chain combines TRBV28 with TRBJ2-5; 10 bases are a match to TRBD2. Germline CDR1 and CDR2: MDHEN and SYDVKM. Unmatched junction bases numbered 17, after V lost 6 bases and J lost 4 bases. This CDR3 has 18 residues. CDR3 nucleotides: TGTGCCAGCAGCCGATGGACTAGCGGAGCTGCCGGGGGAGAGACCCAGTACTTC. It specifies CASSRWTSGAAGGETQYF. The full variable domain, its missing parts supplied by reference TRBV28 and TRBJ2-5, is DVKVTQSSRYLVKRTGEKVFLECVQDMDHENMFWYRQDPGLGLRLIYFSYDVKMKEKGDIPEGYSVSREKKERFSLILESASTNQTSMYLCASSRWTSGAAGGETQYFGPGTRLLVL.

This clone was observed a few times. The V gene is TRBV7-6, the J gene TRBJ2-6; no definite D call. This CDR3 has 16 residues. V was cut by 2 bases and J by 0 bases, with 8 bases left in between. Germline CDR1 SGHVS, CDR2 FNYEAQ. Written as DNA, the CDR3 is TGTGCCAGCAGCTTATCGAGACTCTCTGGGGCCAACGTCCTGACTTTC. It translates to CASSLSRLSGANVLTF.

V and J are TRBV5-8 and TRBJ2-5, with TRBD2 as a possible D gene (5 bases). The CDR3 covers 13 residues. The V end was cut by 5 bases, the J end by 5 bases, with 13 bases between. Germline CDR1 is SGHTS and CDR2 is YDEGEE. The CDR3 sequence: CASSRARGETQYF. The CDR3 DNA reads as TGTGCCAGCAGTCGGGCGCGAGGGGAGACCCAGTACTTC.

In its sample, this clone was seen a few times. This chain connects TRBV7-8 to TRBJ2-7; TRBD1 aligns across 11 bases. Losses at the gene ends were 1 base for V and 3 bases for J; bases not matched to a gene: 2. The CDR3 totals 15 residues. Per the germline V gene, CDR1 is SGHVS and CDR2 is FQNEAQ. The CDR3 bases are TGTGCCAGCAGCTTAGGGGGGACAGGGGGCTACGAGCAGTACTTC. Translation: CASSLGGTGGYEQYF.